A selection of T cell receptor beta chains follows, all from one sample in a study of cytomegalovirus exposure and HLA in healthy donors. Assay used: immunoSEQ multiplex PCR; TCRdb lists only in-frame clones, some missing. The data hold about 190,000 clones, with about four fifths observed a single time. The sample taken for sequencing was PBMCs. Source of these receptors: a male donor in good health and CMV-seronegative. Both conserved end residues are part of each CDR3. D genes are given only for firm matches. The size entry is marked missing in some rows and otherwise reads once, few, many or a size class.

cdr3_nt cdr3_aa v_call clone_size j_call d_call cdr3_length
TGCAGCGTTCTCGTCCTACAGGGGGCTGGGGCCAACGTCCTGACTTTC CSVLVLQGAGANVLTF TRBV29-1 . TRBJ2-6 TRBD1 16
TGTGCCAGCAGCTTAGAGGGCGACCCGGGGGAAAAACTGTTTTTT CASSLEGDPGEKLFF TRBV11-2 once TRBJ1-4 . 15
TGCAGCGTTGATGGTACAGGGGGAGAATGGACTGAAGCTTTCTTT CSVDGTGGEWTEAFF TRBV29-1 once TRBJ1-1 TRBD1 15
TGTGCCAGCAGTGAAGCGCCCCGAGGGGGGGCGGGAGATGAAAAACTGTTTTTT CASSEAPRGGAGDEKLFF TRBV6-1 . TRBJ1-4 . 18
TGTGCCAGCAGCTCTACGGGTAACTACGAGCAGTACTTC CASSSTGNYEQYF TRBV5-4 . TRBJ2-7 . 13
TGTGCCAGTAGTCCCAGGACAGGGAGAGACGAGCTGTTTTTT CASSPRTGRDELFF TRBV19 . TRBJ2-2 TRBD1 14
TGCGCCAGCAGCCAAGATTTCGGGGTAGAGAACGAGCAGTACTTC CASSQDFGVENEQYF TRBV4-3 . TRBJ2-7 . 15
TGTGCCAGCAGCCCACAGGGGCCGCCCTCCTACGAGCAGTACTTC CASSPQGPPSYEQYF TRBV7-8 . TRBJ2-7 TRBD1 15
TGTGCCAGCAGCCCACTAGCGGGAGGAACCTACGAGCAGTACTTC CASSPLAGGTYEQYF TRBV6-6 . TRBJ2-7 TRBD2 15
TGTGCCAGCAGCCCGGGACAGGGGGCGGAAGAAAAACTGTTTTTT CASSPGQGAEEKLFF TRBV7-9 few TRBJ1-4 TRBD1 15
TGCGCCAGCAGCCAAGGGGCAGGGGGCAATAACTATGGCTACACCTTC CASSQGAGGNNYGYTF TRBV4-3 . TRBJ1-2 TRBD1 16
TGCAGCGTTCGACAGGGGGCCAGCGAAAAACTGTTTTTT CSVRQGASEKLFF TRBV29-1 . TRBJ1-4 TRBD1 13
TGCGCCAGCAGCCAAGGGAGGGGGCTTAACTATGGCTACCCCTTC CASSQGRGLNYGYPF TRBV4-1 . TRBJ1-2 TRBD1 15
TGTGCCAGCAGCCTTCCCGGGACAGGGGTTTACGAGCAGTACTTC CASSLPGTGVYEQYF TRBV7-2 . TRBJ2-7 TRBD1 15
TGTGCCAGCAGCTTTCAGACAGTAGATGAAAAACTGTTTTTT CASSFQTVDEKLFF TRBV5-6 few TRBJ1-4 . 14
TGTGCCAGCAGCGCGACTAGCGGGAGTTCAAATGAGCAGTTCTTC CASSATSGSSNEQFF TRBV4-2 . TRBJ2-1 TRBD2 15
TGTGCCAGCAGTTCGGGGTCAGGAGGTGAAAAACTGTTTTTT CASSSGSGGEKLFF TRBV25-1 . TRBJ1-4 . 14
TGTGCCAGCAGCGTTAGCGGGCGAAACACCGGGGAGCTGTTTTTT CASSVSGRNTGELFF TRBV9 . TRBJ2-2 TRBD2 15
TGTGCCAGCAGTTACGCGGGAGGGCCGACAGATACGCAGTATTTT CASSYAGGPTDTQYF TRBV6-5 once TRBJ2-3 TRBD2 15
TGTGCCAGCAGCCCCAACCTCGGGGGCTACACCTTC CASSPNLGGYTF TRBV7-2 . TRBJ1-2 . 12
TGTGCCAGCAGTTCGGGGAAGGGTGGCACAGATACGCAGTATTTT CASSSGKGGTDTQYF TRBV28 . TRBJ2-3 . 15
TGTGCCAGTAGAGAGGCGGGGATCAGCTCCTACGAGCAGTACTTC CASREAGISSYEQYF TRBV19 . TRBJ2-7 . 15
TGTGCCAGCAGTTTATACGGGGAGCATGGACAAGAGACCCAGTACTTC CASSLYGEHGQETQYF TRBV28 . TRBJ2-5 . 16
TGTGCCAGCAGCGGAAGGAGCCCTTTGAGTGAGCAGTTCTTC CASSGRSPLSEQFF TRBV7-6 . TRBJ2-1 . 14
TGTGCCAGCAGTCACCGCGCAGGCCAGGCTCAAGAGACCCAGTACTTC CASSHRAGQAQETQYF TRBV27 once TRBJ2-5 . 16